The 2 T cell receptor beta chains below all came from one sample that was sequenced in a study of T cell changes during pregnancy in multiple sclerosis. TCRdb's table, derived via immunoSEQ multiplex PCR, lists solely in-frame clones and lacks some. The sample carries approximately 80,000 clones, around 93% recorded once. The material was PBMCs, obtained in the first trimester of pregnancy. These receptors came from a female donor in good health, serving as a control in a pregnancy study. Some clones in this sample may be carry-over from other donors' samples.

The chain combines TRBV27 with TRBJ2-1, with 8 bases that match TRBD2. Per germline, CDR1 MNHEY and CDR2 SMNVEV (reference sequence). This CDR3 has 16 amino acids. V was pared by 5 bases and J by 2 bases, with 8 bases of the junction left unmatched. Here the CDR3 reads CASSRTIAGTYNEQFF. CDR3 coding DNA: TGTGCCAGCAGTAGAACTATAGCGGGGACCTACAATGAGCAGTTCTTC.

This sequence joins TRBV6-5 and TRBJ2-3; D unresolved. V was pared by 5 bases and J by 0 bases, with 12 bases between. This CDR3 spans 15 amino acids. Germline CDR1 reads MNHEY; CDR2 reads SVGAGI. The CDR3 DNA sequence: TGTGCCAGCAGTCCTGGCGACTTTAGCACAGATACGCAGTATTTT. It encodes CASSPGDFSTDTQYF.